The 15 T cell receptor beta chains reported below all come from one sample, sequenced in a study of cytomegalovirus exposure and HLA in healthy donors. PCR was performed using 60 Vbeta and 13 Jbeta primers. Profiling relied on immunoSEQ multiplex PCR, and the TCRdb table lists in-frame clones only, not all of them. This sample has about 200,000 clones; approximately 85% occur once, and the top ten carry 2.7%. The sequencing input was PBMCs. These receptors were taken from a woman aged 35 to 49 in good health and CMV-seronegative.

On this clone: This sample includes further DNA sequences coding for the same CDR3. This sequence joins TRBV27 and TRBJ1-1; D uncertain. Germline loops: CDR1 MNHEY, CDR2 SMNVEV (reference sequence). Trimming pared 0 bases from V and 1 base from J, leaving 6 bases between. The length of the CDR3 is 14 residues. The CDR3 DNA sequence: TGTGCCAGCAGTTTATCGGCGGGGAACACTGAAGCTTTCTTT. Amino acid sequence: CASSLSAGNTEAFF.

The chain's CDR3 is CATSPGGSSYQPQHF. The CDR3 coding sequence is TGTGCCACCAGCCCCGGGGGGAGTAGTTATCAGCCCCAGCATTTT. The V call is TRBV15, the J call TRBJ1-5; a weak D match, TRBD1 (5 bases). The CDR3 spans 15 residues. Germline CDR1 LNHNV, CDR2 YYDKDF (reference sequence). V was cut by 5 bases and J by 5 bases, with 16 bases left in between.

This clone was counted between two and nine times. The chain has TRBV7-8 and TRBJ1-1; tentatively, D is TRBD1 (6 bases). The CDR3 covers 14 residues. Trimming took 4 bases from V and 1 from J, leaving 10 bases between them. Per the germline V gene, CDR1 is SGHVS and CDR2 is FQNEAQ. CDR3 sequence reads: CASSWGHQNTEAFF. The CDR3 nucleotides are TGTGCCAGCAGCTGGGGACACCAGAACACTGAAGCTTTCTTT.

The chain couples TRBV6-6 to TRBJ1-2; D possibly corresponds to TRBD1 (6 bases). From germline, CDR1 is MNHNY and CDR2 SVGAGI (reference sequence). Trimming left V 7 bases short and J 3 bases short, with 21 bases between. The CDR3 consists of 16 residues. The CDR3 loop is CASTQGYSIGDYGYTF. As DNA, the CDR3 is TGTGCCAGCACTCAGGGGTACTCTATCGGGGACTATGGCTACACCTTC.

The chain combines TRBV7-2 with TRBJ2-5, with D hard to call. V was trimmed by 4 bases and J by 0 bases, leaving 3 bases between them. The CDR3 extends over 12 amino acids. Germline CDR1 and CDR2: SGHTA and FQGNSA. The CDR3 bases are TGTGCCAGCAGCTCGTACCAAGAGACCCAGTACTTC. Translation gives CASSSYQETQYF.

The chain uses TRBV4-1 and TRBJ2-7; D perhaps matches TRBD1 (5 bases). Trimming removed 1 base from V and 5 bases from J, with 9 bases in between. This CDR3 comprises 13 residues. CDR1 and CDR2 (germline): MGHRA, YSYEKL. The CDR3 coding sequence is TGCGCCAGCAGCCAAGGGCAGGGCCACGAGCAGTACTTC. It is translated as CASSQGQGHEQYF.

V gene TRBV10-2 combines with J gene TRBJ2-7; 9 nucleotides line up with TRBD2. V lost 3 bases to trimming and J lost 2 bases; unmatched junction nucleotides: 5. The CDR3 is made up of 15 amino acids. Per the germline V gene, CDR1 is WSHSY and CDR2 is SAAADI. The CDR3 DNA sequence: TGCGCCAGCAGTGATTCGGCGGGAGGGCCCTACGAGCAGTACTTC. Translation: CASSDSAGGPYEQYF.

The rearrangement joins TRBV6-6 to TRBJ2-7; 7 bases line up with TRBD2. The V segment lost 6 bases and the J segment 6 bases; nucleotides outside the gene matches: 17. The CDR3 length is 16 residues. Germline CDR1 reads MNHNY; CDR2 reads SVGAGI (reference sequence). CDR3 in DNA: TGTGCCAGCAGCCAACACGAGCGGGACCGCTCTCGCGAGCAGTACTTC. Protein: CASSQHERDRSREQYF.

The DNA of the CDR3 is TGTGCCACGGGACCGGGAGGAACCACAGATACGCAGTATTTT. Translating gives CATGPGGTTDTQYF. The chain joins TRBV10-3 to TRBJ2-3; 7 nucleotides align to TRBD2. The germline V gene encodes CDR1 ENHRY and CDR2 SYGVKD. The V gene end was trimmed by 10 bases and the J gene end by 2 bases; junction bases not matched to a gene: 9. The CDR3 sequence is 14 residues long.

This clone was seen once. CDR3 region: CASSPPGGGGHEQFF. The DNA for the CDR3 is TGTGCCAGCAGCCCGCCAGGCGGGGGAGGGCATGAGCAGTTCTTC. The V gene is TRBV11-2, the J gene TRBJ2-1; the match to TRBD2 covers 7 bases. The germline V gene has CDR1 SGHAT and CDR2 FQNNGV. The trim removed 5 bases at V and 8 bases at J, leaving 12 bases unmatched. CDR3 size: 15 residues.

The chain employs TRBV19 and TRBJ1-2; 7 nucleotides match TRBD1. The CDR3 consists of 16 residues. V lost 2 bases, J lost 6 bases, and 12 bases stayed unmatched. Germline values: CDR1 LNHDA, CDR2 SQIVND (reference sequence). CDR3 in amino acids: CASSITHDRAGDGYTF. The CDR3 coding sequence is TGTGCCAGTAGTATAACCCATGACAGGGCTGGGGATGGCTACACCTTC.

The chain recombines TRBV19 with TRBJ1-1; D call uncertain. The CDR3 covers 14 residues. Trimming removed 3 bases from V and 3 bases from J, with 11 bases in between. Germline assignment: CDR1 LNHDA and CDR2 SQIVND (reference sequence). CDR3 bases: TGTGCCAGTAGTATCGGAGGATCTGACACTGAAGCTTTCTTT. Translation: CASSIGGSDTEAFF.

The chain has TRBV5-1 and TRBJ2-3; D gene ambiguous. Germline-derived CDR1 and CDR2 are SGHRS and YFSETQ. The CDR3 is 12 amino acids. V lost 0 bases to trimming and J lost 6 bases, with 5 bases between them. This CDR3 reads CASSLVEDTQYF. CDR3 nucleotides: TGCGCCAGCAGCTTGGTGGAGGATACGCAGTATTTT.

The chain joins TRBV11-2 to TRBJ1-3; unclear D gene. From germline, CDR1 is SGHAT and CDR2 FQNNGV. V was clipped by 5 bases and J by 0 bases, with 20 bases between them. The CDR3 has 18 amino acids. CDR3 coding DNA: TGTGCCAGCAGCACGCGGGGTCTTACCCCGAGCTCTGGAAACACCATATATTTT. Amino acid sequence: CASSTRGLTPSSGNTIYF.

The CDR3 DNA sequence: TGTGCCAGTAGTGCGGGGTTCGGGGAGCTGTTTTTT. Translating it yields CASSAGFGELFF. The rearrangement joins TRBV19 to TRBJ2-2; tentative D call: TRBD2 (6 bases). There are 12 residues in the CDR3. V was clipped by 5 bases and J by 7 bases, with 8 bases between them. Germline V gene data show CDR1 as LNHDA and CDR2 as SQIVND (reference sequence).